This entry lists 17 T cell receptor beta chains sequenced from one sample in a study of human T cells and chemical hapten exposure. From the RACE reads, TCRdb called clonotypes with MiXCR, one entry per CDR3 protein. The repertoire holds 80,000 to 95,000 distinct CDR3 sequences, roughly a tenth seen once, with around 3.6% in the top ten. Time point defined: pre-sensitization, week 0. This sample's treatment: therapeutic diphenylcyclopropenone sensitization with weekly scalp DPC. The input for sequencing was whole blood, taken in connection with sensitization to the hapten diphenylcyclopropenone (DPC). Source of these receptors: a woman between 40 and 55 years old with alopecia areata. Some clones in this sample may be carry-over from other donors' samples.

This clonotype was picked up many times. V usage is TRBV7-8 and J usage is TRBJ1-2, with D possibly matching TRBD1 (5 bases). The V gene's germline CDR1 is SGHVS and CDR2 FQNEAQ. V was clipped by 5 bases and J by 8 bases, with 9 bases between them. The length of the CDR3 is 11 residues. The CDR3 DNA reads TGTGCCAGCAGCACGGGACTAGGCTACACCTTC. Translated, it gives CASSTGLGYTF.

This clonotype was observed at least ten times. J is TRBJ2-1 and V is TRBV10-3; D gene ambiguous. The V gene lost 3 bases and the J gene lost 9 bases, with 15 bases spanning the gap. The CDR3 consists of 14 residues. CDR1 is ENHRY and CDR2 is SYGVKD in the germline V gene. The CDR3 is CAISETVDWGEQFF. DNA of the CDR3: TGTGCCATCAGTGAAACGGTGGATTGGGGTGAGCAGTTCTTC.

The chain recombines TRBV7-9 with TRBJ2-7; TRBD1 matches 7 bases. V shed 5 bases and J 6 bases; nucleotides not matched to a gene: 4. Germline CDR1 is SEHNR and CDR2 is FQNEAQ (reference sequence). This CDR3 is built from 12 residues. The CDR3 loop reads CASSENRGEQYF. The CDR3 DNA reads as TGTGCCAGCAGCGAGAACAGGGGCGAGCAGTACTTC.

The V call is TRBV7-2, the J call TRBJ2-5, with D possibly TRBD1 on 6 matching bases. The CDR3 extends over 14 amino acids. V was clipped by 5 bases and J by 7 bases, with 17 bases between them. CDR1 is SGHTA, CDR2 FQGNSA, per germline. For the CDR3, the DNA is TGTGCCAGCAGCCCTTACAGGGAAGGCGGGACCCAGTACTTC. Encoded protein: CASSPYREGGTQYF.

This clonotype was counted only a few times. For the CDR3, the DNA is TGCAGCGTTGGGGCTAGCGGGGCCAATGAGCAGTTCTTC. Residues: CSVGASGANEQFF. The chain employs TRBV29-1 and TRBJ2-1; 9 bases agree with TRBD2. The CDR3 covers 13 residues. J lost 6 bases, V lost 4 bases, and 4 bases had no gene match. Looked up from germline, CDR1 is SQVTM and CDR2 is ANQGSEA.

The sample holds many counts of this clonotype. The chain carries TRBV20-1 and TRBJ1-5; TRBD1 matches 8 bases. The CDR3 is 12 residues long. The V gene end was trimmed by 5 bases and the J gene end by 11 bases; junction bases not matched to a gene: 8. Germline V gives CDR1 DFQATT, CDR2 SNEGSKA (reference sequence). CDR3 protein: CSAQPGGRSQHF. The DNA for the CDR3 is TGCAGTGCTCAGCCAGGGGGCCGCTCCCAGCATTTT.

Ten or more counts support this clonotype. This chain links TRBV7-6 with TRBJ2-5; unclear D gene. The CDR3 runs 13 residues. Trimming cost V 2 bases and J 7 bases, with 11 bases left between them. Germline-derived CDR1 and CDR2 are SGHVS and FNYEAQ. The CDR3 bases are TGTGCCAGCAGCTTATTCGCTACACGGACCCAGTACTTC. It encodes CASSLFATRTQYF. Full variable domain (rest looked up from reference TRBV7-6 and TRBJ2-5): GAGVSQSPRYKVTKRGQDVALRCDPISGHVSLYWYRQALGQGPEFLTYFNYEAQQDKSGLPNDRFSAERPEGSISTLTIQRTEQRDSAMYRCASSLFATRTQYFGPGTRLLVL.

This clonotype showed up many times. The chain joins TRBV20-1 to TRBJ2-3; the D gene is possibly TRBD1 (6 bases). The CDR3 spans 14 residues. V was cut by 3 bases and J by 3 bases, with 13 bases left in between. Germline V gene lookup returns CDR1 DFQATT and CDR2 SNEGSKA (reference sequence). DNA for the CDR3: TGCAGTGCTAGGTTCGGGACAAGTACAGATACGCAGTATTTT. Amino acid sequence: CSARFGTSTDTQYF.

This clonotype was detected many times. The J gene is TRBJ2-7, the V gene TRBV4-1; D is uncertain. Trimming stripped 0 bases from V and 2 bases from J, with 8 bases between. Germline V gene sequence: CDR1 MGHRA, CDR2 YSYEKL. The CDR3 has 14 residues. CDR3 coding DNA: TGCGCCAGCAGCCAAGAACCGGCAGCCTACGAGCAGTACTTC. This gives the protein CASSQEPAAYEQYF.

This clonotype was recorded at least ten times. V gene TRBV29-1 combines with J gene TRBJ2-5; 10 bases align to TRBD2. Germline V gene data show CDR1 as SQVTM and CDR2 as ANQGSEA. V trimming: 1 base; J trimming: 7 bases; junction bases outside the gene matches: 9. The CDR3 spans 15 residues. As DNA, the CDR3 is TGCAGCGTTGAAGGGATAGCGGGGGGAAAAGGGACCCAGTACTTC. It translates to CSVEGIAGGKGTQYF.

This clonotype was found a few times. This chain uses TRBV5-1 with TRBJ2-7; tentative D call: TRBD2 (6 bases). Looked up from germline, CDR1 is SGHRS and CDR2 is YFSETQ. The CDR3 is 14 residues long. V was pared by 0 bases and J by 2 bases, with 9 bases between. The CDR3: CASSLEGGTYEQYF. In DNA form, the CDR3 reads TGCGCCAGCAGCTTGGAGGGCGGGACCTACGAGCAGTACTTC. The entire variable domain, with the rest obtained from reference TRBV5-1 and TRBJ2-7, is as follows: KAGVTQTPRYLIKTRGQQVTLSCSPISGHRSVSWYQQTPGQGLQFLFEYFSETQRNKGNFPGRFSGRQFSNSRSEMNVSTLELGDSALYLCASSLEGGTYEQYFGPGTRLTVT.

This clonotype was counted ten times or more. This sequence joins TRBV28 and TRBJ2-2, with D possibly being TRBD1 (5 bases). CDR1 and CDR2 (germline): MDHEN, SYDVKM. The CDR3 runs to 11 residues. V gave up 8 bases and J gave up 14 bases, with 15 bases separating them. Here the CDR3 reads CASGQAGQLFF. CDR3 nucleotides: TGTGCCAGCGGGCAGGCAGGGCAACTGTTTTTT.

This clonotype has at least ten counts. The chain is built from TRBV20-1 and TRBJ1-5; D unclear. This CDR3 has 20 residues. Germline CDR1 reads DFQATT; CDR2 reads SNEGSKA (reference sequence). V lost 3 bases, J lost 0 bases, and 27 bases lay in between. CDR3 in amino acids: CSARIRAEIYRVDSNQPQHF. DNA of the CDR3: TGCAGTGCTAGGATTAGGGCAGAGATATACCGAGTAGATAGCAATCAGCCCCAGCATTTT.

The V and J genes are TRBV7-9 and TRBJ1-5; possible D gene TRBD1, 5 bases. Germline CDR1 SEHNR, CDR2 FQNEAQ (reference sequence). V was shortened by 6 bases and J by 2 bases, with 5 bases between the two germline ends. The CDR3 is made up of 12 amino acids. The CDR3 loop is CASRQGNQPQHF. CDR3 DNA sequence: TGTGCCAGCAGACAGGGCAATCAGCCCCAGCATTTT.

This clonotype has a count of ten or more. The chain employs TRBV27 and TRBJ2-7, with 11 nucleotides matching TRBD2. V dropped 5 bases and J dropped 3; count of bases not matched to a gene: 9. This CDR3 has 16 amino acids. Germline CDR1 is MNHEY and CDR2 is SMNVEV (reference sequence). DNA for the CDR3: TGTGCCAGCAGTCGCGGGGGGGGACTAGCGGTCTACGAGCAGTACTTC. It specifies CASSRGGGLAVYEQYF.

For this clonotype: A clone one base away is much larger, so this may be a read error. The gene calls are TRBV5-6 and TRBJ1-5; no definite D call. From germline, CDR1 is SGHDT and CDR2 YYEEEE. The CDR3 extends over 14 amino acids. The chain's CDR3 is CASSFSASNQPQRF. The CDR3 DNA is TGTGCCAGCAGCTTCTCGGCTAGCAATCAGCCCCAGCGTTTT.

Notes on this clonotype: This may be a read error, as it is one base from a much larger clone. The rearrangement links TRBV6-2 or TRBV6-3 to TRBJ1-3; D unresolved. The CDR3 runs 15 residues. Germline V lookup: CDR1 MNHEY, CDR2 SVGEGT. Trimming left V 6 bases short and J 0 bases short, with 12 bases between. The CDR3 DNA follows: TGTGCCAGCAGCGGTCCGGGATTCTCTGGAAACACCATATATTTT. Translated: CASSGPGFSGNTIYF.